A single sample gave rise to the 9 T cell receptor beta chains below, sequenced in a study of glioma-infiltrating T cells. Amplification of TCR alpha and beta CDR3 regions from RNA used iRepertoire nested multiplex PCR. TCRdb recomputed calls from the multiplex PCR reads with MiXCR, one row per CDR3 protein. The data hold 3,000 to 4,000 distinct CDR3 sequences, with approximately 86% observed a single time. Sequenced sample: glioma tissue, nonneoplastic brain tissue, or PBMCs (not recorded which). The receptor source for this set is a human donor with low-grade glioma or glioblastoma, undergoing nonglioma brain surgery, or in good health (not recorded which).

With regard to this clonotype: The library was prepared for alpha chains; this beta chain is a stray read, so its frequency means little. The J gene is TRBJ2-7, the V gene TRBV6-6, with D maybe TRBD1 (6 bases). Germline V gene sequence: CDR1 MNHNY, CDR2 SVGAGI (reference sequence). The CDR3 covers 13 residues. Trimming took 0 bases from V and 10 from J, leaving 13 bases between them. The CDR3 sequence: CASSYSPGVDQYF. The CDR3 nucleotides read TGTGCCAGCAGTTACTCGCCAGGGGTAGATCAGTACTTC.

About this clonotype: Being off target in a library aimed at alpha chains, this beta chain has a size of little meaning. V is TRBV28 and J is TRBJ1-4; D not certain. Germline V gene sequence: CDR1 MDHEN, CDR2 SYDVKM. The CDR3 loop spans 14 amino acids. The germline V and J ends were trimmed by 1 base and 2 bases, with 5 bases remaining between them. CDR3 nucleotide sequence: TGTGCCAGCAGTTTATCGGTGACTAATGAAAAACTGTTTTTT. This encodes CASSLSVTNEKLFF.

Regarding this clonotype: Found in a library prepared for alpha chains, this beta chain is an off-target read, and its abundance has little meaning. The rearrangement links TRBV15 to TRBJ1-2; unclear D gene. The CDR3 is made up of 11 amino acids. Germline CDR1 reads LNHNV; CDR2 reads YYDKDF (reference sequence). Trimming removed 6 bases from V and 4 bases from J, with 6 bases in between. The DNA of the CDR3 is TGTGCCACCAGTCCCGGCTATGGCTACACCTTC. Protein sequence: CATSPGYGYTF.

In the case of this clonotype: For a library built for alpha chains, this beta chain is a stray read; little rests on its size. The chain combines TRBV5-1 with TRBJ1-2, with TRBD1 matching over 7 bases. CDR1 and CDR2 from the germline V gene are SGHRS and YFSETQ. The CDR3 covers 15 residues. With 4 bases clipped from V and 8 bases from J, the junction kept 14 bases outside the gene matches. The CDR3 DNA reads TGCGCCAGCAGCCGTGGGGACAGCCCGACGGAGGGCTACACCTTC. Translating gives CASSRGDSPTEGYTF.

With regard to this clonotype: A library made for alpha chains picked up this beta chain off target, so its size means little. This chain joins TRBV6-1 and TRBJ2-5; D unclear. Germline V gene sequence: CDR1 MNHNS, CDR2 SASEGT. Trimming removed 7 bases from V and 5 bases from J, with 11 bases in between. CDR3 length: 12 amino acids. This chain's CDR3 is CASMVGLETQYF. The CDR3 bases are TGTGCCAGCATGGTGGGCCTGGAGACCCAGTACTTC.

This clonotype was observed a few times. With the library built for alpha chains, this beta chain is off target and its frequency is not meaningful. The V gene is TRBV7-2, the J gene TRBJ1-1; D is unresolved. The CDR3 runs to 15 residues. V was cut by 2 bases and J by 8 bases, with 18 bases left in between. The germline V gene has CDR1 SGHTA and CDR2 FQGNSA. CDR3 in DNA: TGTGCCAGCAGCTTATCCTCGCAGGCCCTTCGAGAAGCTTTCTTT. It translates to CASSLSSQALREAFF.

Comment on this clonotype: This beta chain is an unintended read in a library built for alpha chains; its size means little. This CDR3 reads CASRAGTGPLRSEQFF. The CDR3 DNA sequence: TGTGCCAGCAGAGCCGGGACAGGTCCACTTCGGAGTGAGCAGTTCTTC. The V gene is TRBV6-2 or TRBV6-3, the J gene TRBJ2-1, with TRBD1 matching over 8 bases. Germline CDR1 MNHEY, CDR2 SVGEGT. Trimming removed 6 bases from V and 9 bases from J; junction bases left unmatched: 16. The CDR3 is made up of 16 amino acids.

As regards this clonotype: Within a library made for alpha chains, this beta chain is off target, and its count is uninformative. The chain combines TRBV20-1 with TRBJ2-7; D is undetermined. This CDR3 is 13 amino acids long. Between the trimmed V and J ends, which lost 1 base and 2 bases, there was a span of 9 bases. Germline loops: CDR1 DFQATT, CDR2 SNEGSKA (reference sequence). Here the CDR3 DNA reads TGCAGTGCTAGAGTTCGAGCCCCCTACGAGCAGTACTTC. It specifies CSARVRAPYEQYF.

This clonotype was counted a few times. The library was designed around alpha chains, so this beta chain is a stray read whose abundance carries little weight. The V call is TRBV4-3, the J call TRBJ1-3; D remains ambiguous. This CDR3 comprises 16 residues. Trimming removed 0 bases at V and 2 bases at J, with 11 bases between. The germline V gene encodes CDR1 LGHNA and CDR2 YSLEER. CDR3 bases: TGCGCCAGCAGCCAAGACAGCGGCTCCGCTGGAAACACCATATATTTT. This encodes CASSQDSGSAGNTIYF.